This T cell receptor beta chain was captured by sequencing in a study of cytomegalovirus exposure and HLA in healthy donors. On the study more broadly: A subsequent analysis stated that the 110 or so validation repertoires were run on the same platform as the roughly 710 first-cohort repertoires.

Concerning this clone: The antigen is not known.

Study-wide results and limits: Cytomegalovirus association was listed for about 180 TCR beta chains.

Sequencing was performed with immunoSEQ multiplex PCR; in TCRdb, only in-frame clones are kept and a portion is missing. Of 110,000 or so clones detected, about 88% appear once; the ten largest clones hold more than 2%. What was sequenced was PBMCs. This TCR derives from a woman aged 18-29 years in good health and CMV-seronegative.

The CDR3 loop is CASSKNTGFETQYF. The CDR3 nucleotides read TGTGCCAGCAGCAAAAATACAGGTTTCGAGACCCAGTACTTC. The genes are TRBV7-2 and TRBJ2-5, with D possibly matching TRBD1 (5 bases). The CDR3 spans 14 residues. Trimming took off 5 bases at V and 5 bases at J, with 15 bases between the two ends. Germline CDR1 and CDR2: SGHTA and FQGNSA.